The rows below give T cell receptor beta chains drawn from one sample of a study of shared T cell receptors in the human thymus. Data came from immunoSEQ multiplex PCR; TCRdb stores just in-frame clones and leaves some out. This table has approximately 400,000 clones, roughly 94% appearing once. Source material: thymocytes. The origin of the receptors is a human donor. Each CDR3 is given with its conserved first and last residue. D genes are given only for firm matches. Size is omitted from some rows. Given values are once, few, many or a class for expanded clones.

V: TRBV6-1; D: TRBD1; J: TRBJ2-4; size: .; CDR3: CASRVQGASNIQYF; DNA: TGTGCCAGCAGGGTACAGGGGGCCTCAAACATTCAGTACTTC
V: TRBV25-1; D: .; J: TRBJ2-5; size: .; CDR3: CASSELTSAQETQYF; DNA: TGTGCCAGCAGTGAACTTACGTCAGCCCAAGAGACCCAGTACTTC
V: TRBV19; D: .; J: TRBJ2-7; size: .; CDR3: CASSIASTPRRGYEQYF; DNA: TGTGCCAGTAGTATAGCCTCGACGCCCAGGAGGGGCTACGAGCAGTACTTC
V: TRBV14; D: TRBD2; J: TRBJ2-1; size: .; CDR3: CASSQEEWSGRYNEQFF; DNA: TGTGCCAGCAGCCAAGAAGAATGGAGCGGGAGGTATAATGAGCAGTTCTTC
V: TRBV18; D: .; J: TRBJ1-4; size: once; CDR3: CASSPGRINEKLFF; DNA: TGTGCCAGCTCACCGGGACGGATTAATGAAAAACTGTTTTTT
V: TRBV2; D: .; J: TRBJ2-7; size: .; CDR3: CALAGPTRYEQYF; DNA: TGTGCCCTAGCCGGACCGACTCGTTACGAGCAGTACTTC
V: TRBV27; D: .; J: TRBJ2-7; size: .; CDR3: CASTYRGVQGYEQYF; DNA: TGTGCCAGCACCTATAGGGGGGTCCAGGGATACGAGCAGTACTTC
V: TRBV11-2; D: TRBD1; J: TRBJ1-3; size: .; CDR3: CASSLGQLSGNTIYF; DNA: TGTGCCAGCAGCTTGGGACAGCTCTCTGGAAACACCATATATTTT
V: TRBV14; D: .; J: TRBJ2-5; size: .; CDR3: CASSQDSKVETQYF; DNA: TGTGCCAGCAGCCAGGACTCGAAAGTAGAGACCCAGTACTTC
V: TRBV29-1; D: .; J: TRBJ2-5; size: .; CDR3: CSVAGSETQYF; DNA: TGCAGCGTGGCCGGGTCGGAGACCCAGTACTTC
V: TRBV27; D: .; J: TRBJ2-3; size: .; CDR3: CASTKGDTQYF; DNA: TGTGCCAGCACAAAGGGAGATACGCAGTATTTT
V: TRBV28; D: .; J: TRBJ1-5; size: .; CDR3: CASSLQGRDNQPQHF; DNA: TGTGCCAGCAGTTTACAGGGCAGGGATAATCAGCCCCAGCATTTT
V: TRBV11-3; D: .; J: TRBJ2-1; size: .; CDR3: CASSVIPTEQFF; DNA: TGTGCCAGCAGCGTAATCCCGACAGAGCAGTTCTTC
V: TRBV10-1; D: TRBD1; J: TRBJ1-2; size: .; CDR3: CASSALNRGFGFYGYTF; DNA: TGCGCCAGCAGTGCGTTGAACAGGGGGTTCGGGTTCTATGGCTACACCTTC
V: TRBV6-1; D: TRBD1; J: TRBJ1-2; size: .; CDR3: CASSESGQGSGYTF; DNA: TGTGCCAGCAGTGAATCCGGACAGGGCAGCGGCTACACCTTC
V: TRBV6-1; D: .; J: TRBJ2-7; size: .; CDR3: CASSEAGRLTNEQYF; DNA: TGTGCCAGCAGTGAGGCGGGACGCTTGACGAACGAGCAGTACTTC
V: TRBV4-1; D: .; J: TRBJ1-1; size: .; CDR3: CASSQAGRKNTEAFF; DNA: TGCGCCAGCAGCCAAGCGGGACGGAAGAACACTGAAGCTTTCTTT
V: TRBV11-2; D: .; J: TRBJ1-5; size: .; CDR3: CASSLDSGHSYSNQPQHF; DNA: TGTGCCAGCAGCTTAGATTCCGGACACTCCTATAGCAATCAGCCCCAGCATTTT
V: TRBV25-1; D: TRBD1; J: TRBJ2-7; size: once; CDR3: CASSDAPGQGVSYEQYF; DNA: TGTGCCAGCAGTGACGCCCCGGGACAGGGGGTCTCCTACGAGCAGTACTTC
V: TRBV20-1; D: .; J: TRBJ1-4; size: .; CDR3: CSVTKGQKLFF; DNA: TGCAGTGTTACGAAGGGCCAAAAACTGTTTTTT
V: TRBV4-3; D: .; J: TRBJ2-3; size: .; CDR3: CASSQSRSGRNTQYF; DNA: TGCGCCAGCAGCCAATCCCGATCTGGTAGAAATACGCAGTATTTT
V: TRBV27; D: .; J: TRBJ1-5; size: .; CDR3: CASRLTGPGSNQPQHF; DNA: TGTGCCAGCAGACTGACAGGCCCTGGGTCTAATCAGCCCCAGCATTTT
V: TRBV28; D: .; J: TRBJ1-3; size: .; CDR3: CASSLPPRGKAGNTIYF; DNA: TGTGCCAGCAGTTTACCCCCGCGGGGGAAGGCTGGAAACACCATATATTTT
V: TRBV7-3; D: TRBD2; J: TRBJ2-5; size: .; CDR3: CASSPTSGGETQYF; DNA: TGTGCCAGCAGCCCTACTAGCGGGGGGGAGACCCAGTACTTC
V: TRBV6-5; D: .; J: TRBJ2-7; size: .; CDR3: CASRDRAIYEQYF; DNA: TGTGCCAGCAGGGACAGAGCAATCTACGAGCAGTACTTC
V: TRBV5-4; D: TRBD2; J: TRBJ2-7; size: .; CDR3: CASSLAGTSGYEQYF; DNA: TGTGCCAGCAGCTTGGCAGGGACTAGCGGCTACGAGCAGTACTTC
V: TRBV19; D: .; J: TRBJ2-5; size: .; CDR3: CASSIITGRGRQETQYF; DNA: TGTGCCAGTAGTATCATAACCGGCCGGGGTCGCCAAGAGACCCAGTACTTC
V: TRBV29-1; D: .; J: TRBJ2-5; size: once; CDR3: CSVEWGYQETQYF; DNA: TGCAGCGTTGAATGGGGGTACCAAGAGACCCAGTACTTC
V: TRBV4-3; D: .; J: TRBJ2-1; size: .; CDR3: CASSHPTEGGAGNEQFF; DNA: TGCGCCAGCAGCCACCCGACTGAGGGGGGGGCGGGGAATGAGCAGTTCTTC
V: TRBV4-3; D: .; J: TRBJ1-5; size: .; CDR3: CASSQDRGVSNQPQHF; DNA: TGCGCCAGCAGCCAAGATCGGGGGGTTAGCAATCAGCCCCAGCATTTT
V: TRBV5-1; D: TRBD2; J: TRBJ2-3; size: .; CDR3: CASSRGTDIAGVVTDTQYF; DNA: TGCGCCAGCAGCCGCGGGACGGACATAGCGGGAGTTGTCACAGATACGCAGTATTTT
V: TRBV7-3; D: .; J: TRBJ2-2; size: .; CDR3: CASSLAGVSAGELFF; DNA: TGTGCCAGCAGCTTAGCGGGTGTAAGCGCCGGGGAGCTGTTTTTT
V: TRBV7-2; D: .; J: TRBJ2-7; size: .; CDR3: CASSSGRGYEQYF; DNA: TGTGCCAGCAGCAGTGGACGCGGCTACGAGCAGTACTTC
V: TRBV5-6; D: .; J: TRBJ1-2; size: .; CDR3: CASSKDTSIHF; DNA: TGTGCCAGCAGCAAGGACACCTCCATTCACTTC
V: TRBV6-1; D: .; J: TRBJ1-2; size: .; CDR3: CASSEALQGTPGGGYTF; DNA: TGTGCCAGCAGTGAAGCGCTTCAAGGGACACCGGGCGGTGGCTACACCTTC
V: TRBV11-2; D: .; J: TRBJ1-1; size: .; CDR3: CASSSGAGRLNTEAFF; DNA: TGTGCCAGCAGCTCTGGGGCGGGGCGGTTGAACACTGAAGCTTTCTTT